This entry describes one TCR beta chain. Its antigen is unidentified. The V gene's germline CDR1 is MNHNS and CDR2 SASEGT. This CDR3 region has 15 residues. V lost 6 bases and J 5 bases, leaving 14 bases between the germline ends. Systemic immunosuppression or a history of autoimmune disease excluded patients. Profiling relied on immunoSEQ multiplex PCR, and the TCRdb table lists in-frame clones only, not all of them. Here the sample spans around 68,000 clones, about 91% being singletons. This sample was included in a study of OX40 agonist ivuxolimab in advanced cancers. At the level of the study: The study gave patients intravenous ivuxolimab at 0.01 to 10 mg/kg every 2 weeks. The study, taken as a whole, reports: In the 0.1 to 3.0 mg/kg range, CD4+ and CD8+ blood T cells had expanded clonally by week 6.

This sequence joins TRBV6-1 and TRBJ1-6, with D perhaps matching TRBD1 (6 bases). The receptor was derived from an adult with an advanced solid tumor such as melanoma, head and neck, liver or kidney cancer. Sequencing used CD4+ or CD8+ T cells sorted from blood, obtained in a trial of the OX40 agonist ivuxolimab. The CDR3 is CASSPRDKDNSPLHF. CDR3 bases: TGTGCCAGCAGCCCCCGGGACAAGGATAATTCACCCCTCCACTTT.